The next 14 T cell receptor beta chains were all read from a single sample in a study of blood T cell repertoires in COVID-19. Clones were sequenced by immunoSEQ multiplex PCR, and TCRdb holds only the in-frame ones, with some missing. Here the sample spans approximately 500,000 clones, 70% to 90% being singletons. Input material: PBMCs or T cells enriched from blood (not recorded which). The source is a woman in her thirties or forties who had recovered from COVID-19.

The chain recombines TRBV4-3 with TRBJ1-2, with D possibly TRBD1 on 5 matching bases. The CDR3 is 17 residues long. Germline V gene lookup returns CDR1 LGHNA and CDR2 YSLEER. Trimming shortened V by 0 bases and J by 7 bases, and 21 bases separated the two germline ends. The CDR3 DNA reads TGCGCCAGCAGCCAAGATCTTGTAACTCCCGTGGGGGGTGGCTACACCTTC. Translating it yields CASSQDLVTPVGGGYTF.

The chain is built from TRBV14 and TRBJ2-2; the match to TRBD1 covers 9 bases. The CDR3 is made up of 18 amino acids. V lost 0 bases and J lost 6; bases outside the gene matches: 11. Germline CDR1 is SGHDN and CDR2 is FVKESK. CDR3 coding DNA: TGTGCCAGCAGCCAAGAAACCCGGGACAGGGTATATCCCGGGGAGCTGTTTTTT. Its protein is CASSQETRDRVYPGELFF. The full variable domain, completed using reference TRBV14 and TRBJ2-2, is EAGVTQFPSHSVIEKGQTVTLRCDPISGHDNLYWYRRVMGKEIKFLLHFVKESKQDESGMPNNRFLAERTGGTYSTLKVQPAELEDSGVYFCASSQETRDRVYPGELFFGEGSRLTVL.

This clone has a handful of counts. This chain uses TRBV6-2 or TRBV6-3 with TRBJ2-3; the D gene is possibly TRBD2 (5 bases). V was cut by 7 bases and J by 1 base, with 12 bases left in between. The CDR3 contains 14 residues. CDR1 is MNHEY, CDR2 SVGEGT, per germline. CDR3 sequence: CASTYSRGTDTQYF. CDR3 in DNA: TGTGCCAGCACCTACTCGCGGGGCACAGATACGCAGTATTTT.

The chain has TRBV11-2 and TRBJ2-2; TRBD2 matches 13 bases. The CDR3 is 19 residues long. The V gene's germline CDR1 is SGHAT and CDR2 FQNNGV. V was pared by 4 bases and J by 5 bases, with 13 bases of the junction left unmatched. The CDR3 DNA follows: TGTGCCAGCAGCTCCCCGGGACTAGCGGGAACATCGGGTACCGGGGAGCTGTTTTTT. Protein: CASSSPGLAGTSGTGELFF. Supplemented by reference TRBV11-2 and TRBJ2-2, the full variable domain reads EAGVAQSPRYKIIEKRQSVAFWCNPISGHATLYWYQQILGQGPKLLIQFQNNGVVDDSQLPKDRFSAERLKGVDSTLKIQPAKLEDSAVYLCASSSPGLAGTSGTGELFFGEGSRLTVL.

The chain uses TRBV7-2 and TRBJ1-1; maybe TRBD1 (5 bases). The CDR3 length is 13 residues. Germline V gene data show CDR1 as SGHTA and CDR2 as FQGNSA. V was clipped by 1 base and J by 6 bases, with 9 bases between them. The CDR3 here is CASSLGGVSEAFF. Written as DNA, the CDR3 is TGTGCCAGCAGCTTAGGGGGGGTTTCTGAAGCTTTCTTT.

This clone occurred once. CDR3 bases: TGTGCCAGCAGCTCTCAGATGTCAGATACGCAGTATTTT. Its protein is CASSSQMSDTQYF. The chain carries TRBV11-3 and TRBJ2-3; D not resolved. Trimming pared 4 bases from V and 4 bases from J, leaving 9 bases between. CDR3 size: 13 residues. Germline lookup yields CDR1 SGHNT and CDR2 YENEEA.

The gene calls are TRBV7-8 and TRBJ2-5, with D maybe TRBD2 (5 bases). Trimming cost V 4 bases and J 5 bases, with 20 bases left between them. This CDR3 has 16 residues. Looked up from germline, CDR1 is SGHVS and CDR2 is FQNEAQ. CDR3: CASSSMQGGFRETQYF. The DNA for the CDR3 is TGTGCCAGCAGCTCAATGCAAGGCGGGTTTCGGGAGACCCAGTACTTC.

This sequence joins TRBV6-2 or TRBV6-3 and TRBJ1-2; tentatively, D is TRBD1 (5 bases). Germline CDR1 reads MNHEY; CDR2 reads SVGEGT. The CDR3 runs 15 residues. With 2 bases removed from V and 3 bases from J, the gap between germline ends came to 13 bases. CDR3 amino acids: CASSYNGQGDYGYTF. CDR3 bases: TGTGCCAGCAGTTACAACGGGCAGGGCGACTATGGCTACACCTTC.

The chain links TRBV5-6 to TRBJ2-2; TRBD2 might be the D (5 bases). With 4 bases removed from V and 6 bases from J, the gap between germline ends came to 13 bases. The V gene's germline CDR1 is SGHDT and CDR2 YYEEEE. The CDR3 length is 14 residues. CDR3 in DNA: TGTGCCAGCAGCGATGGAGGTTGGGCCGGGGAGCTGTTTTTT. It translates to CASSDGGWAGELFF.

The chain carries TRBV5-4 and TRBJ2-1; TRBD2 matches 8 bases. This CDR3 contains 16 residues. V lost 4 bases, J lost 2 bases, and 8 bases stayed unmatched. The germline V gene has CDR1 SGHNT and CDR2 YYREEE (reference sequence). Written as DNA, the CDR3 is TGTGCCAGCAGCGGGCCGGGACTAGATCCCTACAATGAGCAGTTCTTC. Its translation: CASSGPGLDPYNEQFF. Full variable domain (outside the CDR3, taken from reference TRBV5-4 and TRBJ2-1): ETGVTQSPTHLIKTRGQQVTLRCSSQSGHNTVSWYQQALGQGPQFIFQYYREEENGRGNFPPRFSGLQFPNYSSELNVNALELDDSALYLCASSGPGLDPYNEQFFGPGTRLTVL.

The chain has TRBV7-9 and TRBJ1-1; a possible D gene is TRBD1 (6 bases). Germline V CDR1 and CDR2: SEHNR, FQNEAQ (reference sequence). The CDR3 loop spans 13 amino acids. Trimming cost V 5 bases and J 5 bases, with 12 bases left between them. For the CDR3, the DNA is TGTGCCAGCAGCGTCATACAGGGAACTGAAGCTTTCTTT. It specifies CASSVIQGTEAFF.

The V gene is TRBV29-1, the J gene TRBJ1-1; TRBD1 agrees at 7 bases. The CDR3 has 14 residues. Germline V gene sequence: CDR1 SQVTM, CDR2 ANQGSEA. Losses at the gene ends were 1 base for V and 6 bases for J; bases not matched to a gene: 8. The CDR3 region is CSVEVPQGKSEAFF. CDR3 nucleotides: TGCAGCGTTGAAGTCCCACAGGGGAAATCTGAAGCTTTCTTT. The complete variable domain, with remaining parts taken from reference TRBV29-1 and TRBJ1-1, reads SAVISQKPSRDICQRGTSLTIQCQVDSQVTMMFWYRQQPGQSLTLIATANQGSEATYESGFVIDKFPISRPNLTFSTLTVSNMSPEDSSIYLCSVEVPQGKSEAFFGQGTRLTVV.

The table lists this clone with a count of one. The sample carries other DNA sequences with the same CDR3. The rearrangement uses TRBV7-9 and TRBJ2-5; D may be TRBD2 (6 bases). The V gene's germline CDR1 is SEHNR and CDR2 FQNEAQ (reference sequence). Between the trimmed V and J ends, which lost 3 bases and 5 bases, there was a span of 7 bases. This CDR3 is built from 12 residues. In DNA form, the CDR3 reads TGTGCCAGCAGCTTTGGGGGGGAGACCCAGTACTTC. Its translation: CASSFGGETQYF.

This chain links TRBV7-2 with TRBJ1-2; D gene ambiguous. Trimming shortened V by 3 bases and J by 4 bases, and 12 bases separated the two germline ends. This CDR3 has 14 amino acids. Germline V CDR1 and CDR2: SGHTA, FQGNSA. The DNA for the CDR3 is TGTGCCAGCAGCTTGTTGGGCAGGCCCTATGGCTACACCTTC. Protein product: CASSLLGRPYGYTF.